The rows below give T cell receptor beta chains drawn from one sample of a study of blood T cells in healthy people across ages. TCRdb reprocessed the 5' RACE reads with MiXCR, giving one entry per CDR3 protein. This table holds 1.5 million to 2 million distinct CDR3 sequences, 28% found once. Sequencing input: blood. The receptors come from a woman aged 25 to 39 in good health. Both conserved end residues are part of each CDR3. A D gene is named only where the DNA matches it firmly. Clone size is given for some rows only: seen once, a few or many times, or a class if the clone is expanded.

v_gene: TRBV12-3/TRBV12-4
j_gene: TRBJ2-1
len: 13
abundance: .
d_gene: .
CDR3nt: TGTGCCAGCAGTTTAGGGGTTTTAAATGAGCAGTTCTTC
CDR3aa: CASSLGVLNEQFF

v_gene: TRBV5-1
j_gene: TRBJ2-7
len: 15
abundance: many
d_gene: .
CDR3nt: TGCGCCAGCAGCCCATTCGCTGTGACGGCCTACGAGCAGTACTTC
CDR3aa: CASSPFAVTAYEQYF

v_gene: TRBV6-1
j_gene: TRBJ1-2
len: 13
abundance: few
d_gene: TRBD1
CDR3nt: TGTGCCAGCGGACAGGGGAAGGCCTATGGCTACACCTTC
CDR3aa: CASGQGKAYGYTF

v_gene: TRBV6-1
j_gene: TRBJ2-7
len: 17
abundance: few
d_gene: TRBD2
CDR3nt: TGTGCCAGCAGTAACCCTTCTAGCGGGAGGGGAAGGGTCGAGCAGTACTTC
CDR3aa: CASSNPSSGRGRVEQYF

v_gene: TRBV7-2
j_gene: TRBJ2-3
len: 15
abundance: .
d_gene: TRBD1
CDR3nt: TGTGCCAGCAGCTCCCGGACAGGGGGCTCAGATACGCAGTATTTT
CDR3aa: CASSSRTGGSDTQYF

v_gene: TRBV4-2
j_gene: TRBJ2-7
len: 13
abundance: many
d_gene: .
CDR3nt: TGTGCCAGCAGCGATACAGGAGGCAACGAGCAGTACTTC
CDR3aa: CASSDTGGNEQYF

v_gene: TRBV5-1
j_gene: TRBJ2-1
len: 13
abundance: .
d_gene: .
CDR3nt: TGCGCCAGCAGCTTGGAGTCAGGCGCTGGGCAGTTCTTC
CDR3aa: CASSLESGAGQFF

v_gene: TRBV7-2
j_gene: TRBJ2-5
len: 15
abundance: once
d_gene: TRBD1
CDR3nt: TGTGCCGGCAGTCGAACTACGCCGGGACAGGGGACCCAGTACTTC
CDR3aa: CAGSRTTPGQGTQYF

v_gene: TRBV18
j_gene: TRBJ2-5
len: 14
abundance: .
d_gene: .
CDR3nt: TGTGCCAGCTCACCACTCCCGTACCAAGAGACCCAGTACTTC
CDR3aa: CASSPLPYQETQYF

v_gene: TRBV7-2
j_gene: TRBJ2-2
len: 16
abundance: .
d_gene: TRBD1
CDR3nt: TGTGCCAGCAGCTCCCAGATCGGGACAGTCCCCGGGGAGCTGTTTTTT
CDR3aa: CASSSQIGTVPGELFF

v_gene: TRBV28
j_gene: TRBJ1-2
len: 13
abundance: few
d_gene: .
CDR3nt: TGTGCCAGCAGGGGACCCGGGGGGATAGGCTACACCTTC
CDR3aa: CASRGPGGIGYTF

v_gene: TRBV3-1
j_gene: TRBJ1-5
len: 14
abundance: .
d_gene: .
CDR3nt: TGTGCCAGCAGCCAAGGGGTCGATAATCAGCCCCAGCATTTT
CDR3aa: CASSQGVDNQPQHF

v_gene: TRBV20-1
j_gene: TRBJ2-1
len: 15
abundance: many
d_gene: .
CDR3nt: TGCAGTGCCGGAGCCCCTGCTCCCGGTTCTGGTGAGCAGTTCTTC
CDR3aa: CSAGAPAPGSGEQFF

v_gene: TRBV18
j_gene: TRBJ2-7
len: 16
abundance: .
d_gene: .
CDR3nt: TGTGCCAGCTCGCTTATGCCGGGACTCGATGTACCCGAGCAGTACTTC
CDR3aa: CASSLMPGLDVPEQYF

v_gene: TRBV24-1
j_gene: TRBJ2-1
len: 13
abundance: many
d_gene: .
CDR3nt: TGTGCCACCAGCGAAGGGGAGTACAATGAGCAGTTCTTC
CDR3aa: CATSEGEYNEQFF

v_gene: TRBV5-1
j_gene: TRBJ2-1
len: 15
abundance: few
d_gene: .
CDR3nt: TGCGCCAGCAGCTTGGATCCAGGGGACGGCAATGAGCAGTTCTTC
CDR3aa: CASSLDPGDGNEQFF

v_gene: TRBV20-1
j_gene: TRBJ1-6
len: 13
abundance: few
d_gene: .
CDR3nt: TGCAGTGCTACTGAGACATTGAATTCACCCCTCCACTTT
CDR3aa: CSATETLNSPLHF

v_gene: TRBV12-3/TRBV12-4
j_gene: TRBJ2-1
len: 15
abundance: .
d_gene: TRBD2
CDR3nt: TGTGCCAGCAGTTTTCCGGGGACTAGTGCTAATGAGCAGTTCTTC
CDR3aa: CASSFPGTSANEQFF

v_gene: TRBV5-1
j_gene: TRBJ2-1
len: 18
abundance: .
d_gene: .
CDR3nt: TGCGCCAGCAGCTCCTGGGGACCAGGGGGGCTGGCGATCGATGAGCAGTTCTTC
CDR3aa: CASSSWGPGGLAIDEQFF

v_gene: TRBV20-1
j_gene: TRBJ2-7
len: 14
abundance: few
d_gene: .
CDR3nt: TGCAGTGCTAGCAAAGGGGTCCCCAACTACGAGCAGTACTTC
CDR3aa: CSASKGVPNYEQYF

v_gene: TRBV4-1
j_gene: TRBJ2-1
len: 15
abundance: many
d_gene: .
CDR3nt: TGCGCCAGCAGCCAGGGGCCTGACCCCTACAATGAGCAGTTCTTC
CDR3aa: CASSQGPDPYNEQFF

v_gene: TRBV6-5
j_gene: TRBJ1-5
len: 15
abundance: few
d_gene: .
CDR3nt: TGTGCCAGCAGTTACTCGGTACAGAGCCATCAGCCCCAGCATTTT
CDR3aa: CASSYSVQSHQPQHF

v_gene: TRBV10-3
j_gene: TRBJ2-2
len: 15
abundance: .
d_gene: .
CDR3nt: TGTGCCATCAGTGAGTCGAATTTTTACACCGGGGAGCTGTTTTTT
CDR3aa: CAISESNFYTGELFF

v_gene: TRBV29-1
j_gene: TRBJ2-7
len: 13
abundance: once
d_gene: .
CDR3nt: TGCAGCGTTGTGAAGGGGAGATATTACGAGCAGTACTTC
CDR3aa: CSVVKGRYYEQYF

v_gene: TRBV29-1
j_gene: TRBJ2-3
len: 15
abundance: few
d_gene: .
CDR3nt: TGCAGCGTAGGCCCCACAAGGGGTGGCACAGATACGCAGTATTTT
CDR3aa: CSVGPTRGGTDTQYF

v_gene: TRBV5-1
j_gene: TRBJ1-1
len: 13
abundance: few
d_gene: TRBD1
CDR3nt: TGCGCCAGCAGCTTTAACAGGGGATCCGAAGCTTTCTTT
CDR3aa: CASSFNRGSEAFF

v_gene: TRBV9
j_gene: TRBJ2-1
len: 15
abundance: few
d_gene: TRBD1
CDR3nt: TGTGCCAGCACGAGGGGGCCGACCTCCTACAATGAGCAGTTCTTC
CDR3aa: CASTRGPTSYNEQFF

v_gene: TRBV4-1
j_gene: TRBJ1-5
len: 15
abundance: .
d_gene: .
CDR3nt: TGCGCCAGCAGCCAACGGGGGTCGAGCAATCAGCCCCAGCATTTT
CDR3aa: CASSQRGSSNQPQHF

v_gene: TRBV12-3/TRBV12-4
j_gene: TRBJ2-6
len: 11
abundance: many
d_gene: .
CDR3nt: TGTGCCAGCGGCGGGGCCAACGTCCTGACTTTC
CDR3aa: CASGGANVLTF

v_gene: TRBV2
j_gene: TRBJ1-2
len: 14
abundance: .
d_gene: .
CDR3nt: TGTGCCAGCAGTGAACCGGTTTCTAACTATGGCTACACCTTC
CDR3aa: CASSEPVSNYGYTF

v_gene: TRBV6-6
j_gene: TRBJ1-2
len: 14
abundance: .
d_gene: TRBD1
CDR3nt: TGTGCCAGCAGTTACCGAAAAACAGGGGAGGGCTACACCTTC
CDR3aa: CASSYRKTGEGYTF

v_gene: TRBV29-1
j_gene: TRBJ2-5
len: 14
abundance: .
d_gene: TRBD1
CDR3nt: TGCAGCGGGGGGGGACAGGGCCTTCGGGATGAGCAGTACTTC
CDR3aa: CSGGGQGLRDEQYF

v_gene: TRBV18
j_gene: TRBJ2-7
len: 13
abundance: few
d_gene: .
CDR3nt: TGTGCCGATTCCACTAGGCAGGGTGGCGAGCAGTACTTC
CDR3aa: CADSTRQGGEQYF

v_gene: TRBV12-3/TRBV12-4
j_gene: TRBJ1-2
len: 15
abundance: .
d_gene: .
CDR3nt: TGTGCCAGCAGAGATCAACCGACGGGCGACTATGGCTACACCTTC
CDR3aa: CASRDQPTGDYGYTF

v_gene: TRBV5-5
j_gene: TRBJ1-2
len: 18
abundance: .
d_gene: TRBD1
CDR3nt: TGTGCCAGCAGCTCCTCTCGACAGGGGGTCCCTGCTACCCATGGCTACACCTTC
CDR3aa: CASSSSRQGVPATHGYTF

v_gene: TRBV7-9
j_gene: TRBJ1-4
len: 15
abundance: .
d_gene: TRBD1
CDR3nt: TGTGCCAGCAGCGGGGGACAGGCTCTGAATGAAAAACCGTTTTTT
CDR3aa: CASSGGQALNEKPFF

v_gene: TRBV2
j_gene: TRBJ2-5
len: 16
abundance: .
d_gene: TRBD1
CDR3nt: TGTGCCAGCAGTGTTACTGGACAGGGGGCGCGTGAGACCCAGTACTTC
CDR3aa: CASSVTGQGARETQYF

v_gene: TRBV11-2
j_gene: TRBJ2-5
len: 14
abundance: few
d_gene: TRBD2
CDR3nt: TGTGCCAGCAGCATCGGGGGGGGCCAAGAGACCCAGTACTTC
CDR3aa: CASSIGGGQETQYF

v_gene: TRBV28
j_gene: TRBJ2-3
len: 15
abundance: once
d_gene: TRBD1
CDR3nt: TGTGCCAGCAATCGGCTAGGACAGGGTGTAGATACGCAGTATTTT
CDR3aa: CASNRLGQGVDTQYF

v_gene: TRBV12-3/TRBV12-4
j_gene: TRBJ2-7
len: 12
abundance: .
d_gene: .
CDR3nt: TGTGCCAGCACGTCCCAAGTGGACGAGCAGTACTTC
CDR3aa: CASTSQVDEQYF

v_gene: TRBV12-3/TRBV12-4
j_gene: TRBJ2-4
len: 13
abundance: .
d_gene: .
CDR3nt: TGTGCCAGCAGCCCACTAGGAGGGGCGCGCCAGTACTTC
CDR3aa: CASSPLGGARQYF

v_gene: TRBV20-1
j_gene: TRBJ2-7
len: 14
abundance: few
d_gene: .
CDR3nt: TGCAGTGCCTGGATGGGACAAAGAGGGTACGAGCAGTACTTC
CDR3aa: CSAWMGQRGYEQYF

v_gene: TRBV4-1
j_gene: TRBJ1-2
len: 15
abundance: .
d_gene: TRBD1
CDR3nt: TGCGCCAGCAGCCACGGACAGGCGACAAACTATGGCTACACCTTC
CDR3aa: CASSHGQATNYGYTF

v_gene: TRBV12-3/TRBV12-4
j_gene: TRBJ1-2
len: 12
abundance: many
d_gene: .
CDR3nt: TGTGCCAGCAGTAGATCAACAGGAGGCTACACCTTC
CDR3aa: CASSRSTGGYTF

v_gene: TRBV6-5
j_gene: TRBJ1-2
len: 15
abundance: few
d_gene: TRBD1
CDR3nt: TGTGCCAGCAGTTACGAACTCCCGGGACAGCATGGCTACACCTTC
CDR3aa: CASSYELPGQHGYTF

v_gene: TRBV12-3/TRBV12-4
j_gene: TRBJ1-2
len: 14
abundance: .
d_gene: TRBD1
CDR3nt: TGTGCCAGCAGTTTACTAGGGGGCGGGAATGGCTACACCTTC
CDR3aa: CASSLLGGGNGYTF

v_gene: TRBV6-5
j_gene: TRBJ1-2
len: 14
abundance: few
d_gene: TRBD1
CDR3nt: TGTGCCAGCAGTTACTCGGGACAGGGCAACGGCTACACCTTC
CDR3aa: CASSYSGQGNGYTF

v_gene: TRBV14
j_gene: TRBJ2-7
len: 15
abundance: .
d_gene: TRBD1
CDR3nt: TGTGCCAGCAGCCTCGCAACAGGGGGAGCCTACGAGCAGTACTTC
CDR3aa: CASSLATGGAYEQYF

v_gene: TRBV12-5
j_gene: TRBJ1-1
len: 15
abundance: .
d_gene: .
CDR3nt: TGTGCCAGTGGTTTGCTAGAAATCGGGGACACTGAAGCTTTCTTT
CDR3aa: CASGLLEIGDTEAFF

v_gene: TRBV3-1
j_gene: TRBJ2-5
len: 15
abundance: .
d_gene: TRBD2
CDR3nt: TGTGCCAGCAGCATGCGGACTAGCGGGGGGGAGACCCAGTACTTC
CDR3aa: CASSMRTSGGETQYF

v_gene: TRBV20-1
j_gene: TRBJ2-1
len: 14
abundance: .
d_gene: TRBD2
CDR3nt: TGCGGTGCTAGTCTGGCGGGAGGGCCCGATGAGCAGTTCTTC
CDR3aa: CGASLAGGPDEQFF

v_gene: TRBV12-5
j_gene: TRBJ1-2
len: 12
abundance: few
d_gene: .
CDR3nt: TGTGCTAGTGCCCTGGGGGAGAATGGCTACACCTTC
CDR3aa: CASALGENGYTF

v_gene: TRBV12-3/TRBV12-4
j_gene: TRBJ2-1
len: 15
abundance: .
d_gene: .
CDR3nt: TGTGCCAGCTCCCGGCGGAGAGGGGTACAAGAGACCCAGTTCTTC
CDR3aa: CASSRRRGVQETQFF